The following is a TCR beta chain sequence with its context. This entry is derived from a study of blood T cell repertoires in COVID-19. The overall study: Nucleic acid was either cDNA or gDNA, and it came from T cells, B-cell-depleted T cells, or PBMCs.

Assay used: immunoSEQ multiplex PCR; TCRdb lists only in-frame clones, some missing. The data hold some 70,000 clones, with approximately 90% observed a single time. In germline, CDR1 is KGHSH, CDR2 LQKENI. This CDR3 contains 14 residues. Trimming left V 3 bases short and J 0 bases short, with 6 bases between. The chain combines TRBV18 with TRBJ1-3; a possible D gene is TRBD1 (5 bases). The specimen was peripheral blood. This receptor was taken from a woman older than 75 with active COVID-19. CDR3 loop: CASSPDSSGNTIYF. Here the CDR3 DNA reads TGTGCCAGCTCACCTGACAGCTCTGGAAACACCATATATTTT. The variable domain in full, with the rest retrieved from reference TRBV18 and TRBJ1-3, is NAGVMQNPRHLVRRRGQEARLRCSPMKGHSHVYWYRQLPEEGLKFMVYLQKENIIDESGMPKERFSAEFPKEGPSILRIQQVVRGDSAAYFCASSPDSSGNTIYFGEGSWLTVV.